Included here is one TCR beta chain sequence, with context. Its cognate antigen has yet to be identified. No quality values exist for individual bases; no much larger clone is one base distant. The library was produced with the immunoSEQ multiplex PCR assay. TCRdb's version of the immuneACCESS table is confined to in-frame rearrangements and falls short of the full clone set. An unresolved V gene accounts for under half of the shortfall where checked; the remainder is of unknown origin. The sample table holds around 17,000 clones, of which roughly 86% were seen once. The ten largest account for 2% to 2.5% of the sample. Because repertoires were sampled repeatedly during chemoradiotherapy, clonal expansion in the tumor microenvironment could be followed. This sample is part of a study of chemoradiotherapy in HPV16-positive cancers (dated by TCRdb to 2022 to 2024). A note on the overall study: Functional T-cell assays on cells from a couple of HPV16-positive patients defined candidate HPV-specific T-cell clones and common TCR motifs. TCR repertoires from some 89 patients with HPV-related cancers were then used to track the candidate HPV-specific TCRs and motifs. The study set out to ask whether T-cell immunity against the HPV oncoproteins E6 and E7 changes over the course of chemoradiotherapy and whether that immunity affects survival. What the work shows at the level of the full study, not this receptor alone: Improved recurrence-free survival in HPV16-positive patients was associated with expansion of HPV-responsive T cells during chemoradiotherapy. The functional definition of HPV-specific T cells was derived from only two HPV16-positive patients, and the survival association was reported for HPV16-positive patients. Expansion of candidate HPV-specific clones and E7-related TCR motifs was observed in the tumor microenvironment during treatment, whereas no such expansion was observed for non-HPV-specific T cells.

Deletion took 3 bases off V and 2 bases off J, with a span of 21 bases between the germline ends. CDR1 LNHDA and CDR2 SQIVND were looked up in the germline V gene (reference sequence). The CDR3 starts with the cysteine, ends with the phenylalanine, and has 18 residues. Left in the record is the CDR3 DNA by itself, 54 bases read in frame from the first base. This TCR was recovered from a human donor with HPV-associated anogenital cancer. The chain joins TRBV19 to TRBJ2-3; the D gene is perhaps TRBD1, on 7 matching bases. Source: blood, taken from a patient who underwent chemoradiotherapy. CDR3 loop: CASSISGSGGQITDTQYF. In nucleotide form, the sequence is TGTGCCAGTAGTATTTCAGGGTCCGGGGGACAGATCACAGATACGCAGTATTTT. Joined to the reference TRBV19 and TRBJ2-3 proteins, this CDR3 gives the full variable domain: DGGITQSPKYLFRKEGQNVTLSCEQNLNHDAMYWYRQDPGQGLRLIYYSQIVNDFQKGDIAEGYSVSREKKESFPLTVTSAQKNPTAFYLCASSISGSGGQITDTQYFGPGTRLTVL.